This T cell receptor (beta chain) was retrieved from a study of OX40 agonist ivuxolimab in advanced cancers. This clone was detected only once. Sequenced by immunoSEQ multiplex PCR; TCRdb stores in-frame clones only, minus some. The sample lists tens of thousands of clones, about 85% occurring once. Germline values: CDR1 MNHEY, CDR2 SMNVEV (reference sequence). V trimming: 2 bases; J trimming: 2 bases; junction bases outside the gene matches: 4. The CDR3 runs 15 residues. This chain joins TRBV27 and TRBJ2-7; 9 bases line up with TRBD1. This TCR was recovered from an adult with an advanced solid tumor such as melanoma, head and neck, liver or kidney cancer. Material: CD4+ or CD8+ T cells sorted from blood, obtained in a trial of the OX40 agonist ivuxolimab. CDR3 coding DNA: TGTGCCAGCAGTTTAAGTGGGACAGGGACCTACGAGCAGTACTTC. Its translation: CASSLSGTGTYEQYF.